Listed below are T cell receptor beta chains from one sample, sequenced in a study of type 1 and type 2 diabetes patients. Each CDR3 protein is one row after TCRdb ran MiXCR on the multiplex PCR reads. The sample holds approximately 260,000 distinct CDR3 sequences; 45% to 60% are singletons and the top ten take roughly 13%. Specimen: peripheral blood mononuclear cells (PBMCs). Receptor source: a man aged 18 to 30 with type 2 diabetes. Both conserved end residues are part of each CDR3. The D gene is left open where the match is weak. Where a row states a size, it is once, few, many or the class of an expanded clone; other rows omit it.

.	TRBV12-3/TRBV12-4	TRBJ1-4	TRBD1	CASAPQGGLNEKLFF	TGTGCCAGCGCACCTCAGGGGGGGTTAAATGAAAAACTGTTTTTT
.	TRBV7-3	TRBJ1-5	.	CASSLGPGRALYF	TGTGCCAGCAGCTTAGGGCCGGGTAGGGCGTTGTATTTT
.	TRBV6-5	TRBJ1-4	.	CASSIGGASEKLFF	TGTGCCAGTAGTATAGGAGGGGCGAGTGAAAAACTGTTTTTT
many	TRBV30	TRBJ2-7	.	CAWSVVGYEQYF	TGTGCCTGGAGTGTGGTAGGGTACGAGCAGTACTTC
.	TRBV5-5	TRBJ2-3	.	CTSSQGTIQGPDTQYF	TGTACCAGCAGTCAGGGGACTATTCAGGGGCCAGATACGCAGTATTTT
few	TRBV29-1	TRBJ2-7	.	CSVVWGISYEQYF	TGCAGCGTTGTTTGGGGTATCTCCTACGAGCAGTACTTC
.	TRBV9	TRBJ1-1	.	CASSPSLTEAFF	TGTGCCAGCAGCCCCAGCCTCACTGAAGCTTTCTTT
once	TRBV7-2	TRBJ2-7	TRBD2	CASSLSAKAGVAYEQYF	TGTGCCAGCAGCTTATCCGCCAAAGCGGGAGTCGCCTACGAGCAGTACTTC
few	TRBV4-1	TRBJ2-6	.	CASSRDPGANVLTF	TGCGCCAGCAGCCGAGATCCTGGGGCCAACGTCCTGACTTTC
few	TRBV12-3/TRBV12-4	TRBJ2-7	TRBD1	CASVGQGYEQYF	TGTGCCAGCGTGGGACAGGGTTACGAGCAGTACTTC
.	TRBV12-3/TRBV12-4	TRBJ1-5	.	CAINKGLDQPQHF	TGTGCCATCAACAAGGGTTTGGATCAGCCCCAGCATTTT
.	TRBV19	TRBJ1-2	.	CASSKYEGANYGYTF	TGTGCCAGTAGTAAGTACGAGGGCGCGAACTATGGCTACACCTTC
.	TRBV24-1	TRBJ2-1	TRBD2	CATSDGTSGRPGFF	TGTGCCACCAGTGACGGGACTAGCGGGAGACCTGGGTTCTTC
.	TRBV5-5	TRBJ2-1	TRBD2	CASSLVTSGKYNEQFF	TGTGCCAGCAGCTTGGTGACTAGCGGGAAGTACAATGAGCAGTTCTTC
.	TRBV15	TRBJ2-7	.	CAPSTESSYEQYF	TGTGCCCCCAGCACCGAGTCCTCCTACGAGCAGTACTTC
.	TRBV7-9	TRBJ2-7	.	CASGAQDVVSYEQYF	TGTGCCAGCGGAGCACAGGACGTCGTCTCCTACGAGCAGTACTTC
few	TRBV2	TRBJ2-5	.	CASSQDPGGTQYF	TGTGCCAGCAGTCAGGACCCCGGGGGGACCCAGTACTTC
.	TRBV2	TRBJ2-3	.	CASSMTRLSDTQYF	TGTGCCAGCAGCATGACTAGGCTGAGTGATACGCAGTATTTT